The 25 T cell receptor beta chains below all came from one sample that was sequenced in a study of beta chain features in type 1 diabetes. What was sequenced were expressed TCRB transcripts, since all of the isolated RNA had been reverse transcribed. Profiled with immunoSEQ multiplex PCR; TCRdb holds only in-frame clones, not every one. The sample records about 160,000 clones, approximately 9.1% being singletons. Material: central memory CD4+ T cells from blood. Receptors originate from a woman aged 18-35 years in good health.

This clone appeared a few times. The gene calls are TRBV27 and TRBJ2-7; tentatively, D is TRBD2 (5 bases). This CDR3 region has 13 residues. Trimming removed 8 bases at V and 5 bases at J, with 16 bases between. Germline V gene data show CDR1 as MNHEY and CDR2 as SMNVEV (reference sequence). The CDR3, as DNA: TGTGCCAGCGAGGGCCGTGAGGGAAACGAGCAGTACTTC. Translation: CASEGREGNEQYF.

This clone showed up just a few times. This chain connects TRBV2 to TRBJ1-2; possibly TRBD1 for D (5 bases). Germline lookup yields CDR1 SNHLY and CDR2 FYNNEI. V lost 7 bases and J 5 bases, leaving 11 bases between the germline ends. This CDR3 has 12 amino acids. The CDR3, as DNA: TGTGCCAGCAAACCAGGGATATATGGCTACACCTTC. Translating it yields CASKPGIYGYTF.

The table lists this clone with a few counts. The V call is TRBV10-3, the J call TRBJ2-3; 7 bases map to TRBD1. Trimming took 6 bases from V and 4 from J; bases not matched to a gene: 7. The CDR3 is 14 residues long. Per the germline V gene, CDR1 is ENHRY and CDR2 is SYGVKD. The CDR3 DNA follows: TGTGCCATCAGGGGAACAGGGGCGGCAGATACGCAGTATTTT. As protein: CAIRGTGAADTQYF.

This clone was detected a few times. The CDR3 nucleotides read TGTGCCAGCAGCCTCATAGCGGGATCGAACACCGGGGAGCTGTTTTTT. Its protein is CASSLIAGSNTGELFF. This chain links TRBV6-6 with TRBJ2-2; 8 positions match TRBD2. V was clipped by 6 bases and J by 0 bases; unmatched bases: 6. This CDR3 is built from 16 residues. The germline gives CDR1 MNHNY, CDR2 SVGAGI (reference sequence).

This clone occurred a few times. V and J are TRBV30 and TRBJ2-2; D is uncertain. Deletions cut 3 bases from V and 0 bases from J, with 8 bases between. The germline CDR1 and CDR2 sequences are GTSNPN and SVGIG (reference sequence). The CDR3 length is 14 residues. CDR3 loop: CAWRTQANTGELFF. The CDR3 DNA reads TGTGCCTGGAGAACCCAGGCGAACACCGGGGAGCTGTTTTTT.

This clone has a handful of counts. V gene TRBV7-9 combines with J gene TRBJ2-1, with D possibly TRBD1 on 6 matching bases. V shed 7 bases and J shed 6 bases, with 16 bases lying between them. The CDR3 is 14 residues long. Germline CDR1 reads SEHNR; CDR2 reads FQNEAQ (reference sequence). The DNA for the CDR3 is TGTGCCAGCACCGTACAGGGATTCCCCAATGAGCAGTTCTTC. Its translation is CASTVQGFPNEQFF.

V gene TRBV18 combines with J gene TRBJ1-2, with D possibly being TRBD1 (6 bases). Trimming removed 3 bases at V and 0 bases at J, with 11 bases between. Germline values: CDR1 KGHSH, CDR2 LQKENI. This CDR3 has 15 residues. The CDR3 bases are TGTGCCAGCTCACCTCGGGGGGCCTCTAACTATGGCTACACCTTC. It specifies CASSPRGASNYGYTF.

The rearrangement uses TRBV7-9 and TRBJ2-3; unclear D gene. With 4 bases removed from V and 1 base from J, the gap between germline ends came to 9 bases. The germline CDR1 and CDR2 sequences are SEHNR and FQNEAQ (reference sequence). CDR3 length equals 14 residues. The CDR3 sequence is CASSYQTGTDTQYF. In DNA form, the CDR3 reads TGTGCCAGCAGCTACCAAACAGGCACAGATACGCAGTATTTT.

The chain links TRBV20-1 to TRBJ2-7, with D unresolved. The CDR3 runs to 11 residues. Germline V gives CDR1 DFQATT, CDR2 SNEGSKA (reference sequence). V was trimmed by 3 bases and J by 3 bases, leaving 6 bases between them. The CDR3, as DNA: TGCAGTGCTAGCCAGGACTACGAGCAGTACTTC. Its translation: CSASQDYEQYF.

This clone was detected only a few times. This sequence joins TRBV7-6 and TRBJ2-5, with a tentative D call TRBD1 (6 bases). Looked up from germline, CDR1 is SGHVS and CDR2 is FNYEAQ. The CDR3 covers 15 residues. V was cut by 5 bases and J by 1 base, with 14 bases left in between. In DNA form, the CDR3 reads TGTGCCAGCAGCACGCCCGAGACAGGCCAAGAGACCCAGTACTTC. This encodes CASSTPETGQETQYF. Supplemented by reference TRBV7-6 and TRBJ2-5, the full variable domain reads GAGVSQSPRYKVTKRGQDVALRCDPISGHVSLYWYRQALGQGPEFLTYFNYEAQQDKSGLPNDRFSAERPEGSISTLTIQRTEQRDSAMYRCASSTPETGQETQYFGPGTRLLVL.

This clone was observed a few times. This rearrangement joins TRBV23-1 to TRBJ1-1; D is possibly TRBD1 (5 bases). TRBV23-1 is assigned to the ORF class and has an uncertain function. CDR3 length equals 15 residues. Deletions cut 0 bases from V and 1 base from J, with 9 bases between. CDR3 protein: CASSQSPRGNTEAFF. The CDR3 nucleotides are TGCGCCAGCAGTCAATCGCCAAGGGGGAACACTGAAGCTTTCTTT.

The chain recombines TRBV11-2 with TRBJ2-7; TRBD2 matches 10 bases. After removal of 5 bases from V and 0 bases from J, the junction contained 7 bases not matched to a gene. Germline V gene data show CDR1 as SGHAT and CDR2 as FQNNGV. The CDR3 contains 16 residues. The chain's CDR3 is CASSPRTSGSSYEQYF. The CDR3 DNA reads TGTGCCAGCAGCCCCCGGACTAGCGGAAGCTCCTACGAGCAGTACTTC.

V is TRBV5-1 and J is TRBJ1-1; D is possibly TRBD1 (6 bases). The V gene lost 5 bases and the J gene lost 1 base, with 12 bases spanning the gap. The germline gives CDR1 SGHRS, CDR2 YFSETQ. CDR3 length equals 14 residues. The CDR3 here is CASRRDMANTEAFF. CDR3 sequence (DNA): TGCGCCAGCAGACGGGACATGGCGAACACTGAAGCTTTCTTT.

This clone was counted only a few times. The rearrangement uses TRBV12-5 and TRBJ2-2, with D perhaps TRBD1 (5 bases). The length of the CDR3 is 15 residues. Germline CDR1 reads LGHNT; CDR2 reads FRNRAP. The V and J ends lost 7 bases and 5 bases respectively, with 17 bases between them. CDR3 nucleotides: TGTGCTAGTGCCATACAGGAAAGCGTAACCGGGGAGCTGTTTTTT. Protein: CASAIQESVTGELFF.

This clone was seen a few times. The gene calls are TRBV6-1 and TRBJ2-7; 9 nucleotides align to TRBD1. CDR3 size: 15 residues. With V trimmed by 7 bases and J by 1 base, 8 bases remained unmatched. The V gene's germline CDR1 is MNHNS and CDR2 SASEGT. The CDR3 DNA reads as TGTGCCAGCACTCGATGGGGACAGGGATCCTACGAGCAGTACTTC. It encodes CASTRWGQGSYEQYF.

This clone has a handful of counts. The chain combines TRBV2 with TRBJ2-1; 8 bases match TRBD2. The V segment lost 1 base and the J segment 12 bases; nucleotides outside the gene matches: 5. This CDR3 spans 13 amino acids. From germline, CDR1 is SNHLY and CDR2 FYNNEI. CDR3 protein: CASSEERAGGQFF. The DNA of the CDR3 is TGTGCCAGCAGTGAAGAACGGGCGGGGGGGCAGTTCTTC.

This clone turned up a few times. This chain joins TRBV9 and TRBJ2-5, with TRBD1 matching 8 bases. The J segment lost 3 bases and the V segment lost 5 bases, leaving 6 bases of the junction unmatched. This CDR3 comprises 14 residues. The germline gives CDR1 SGDLS, CDR2 YYNGEE. The CDR3 loop is CASSRTGSEETQYF. The CDR3 nucleotides read TGTGCCAGCAGTCGGACAGGGAGTGAAGAGACCCAGTACTTC.

There are a few counts of this clone. The chain uses TRBV30 and TRBJ2-3, with D uncertain. The germline V and J ends were trimmed by 3 bases and 1 base, with 14 bases remaining between them. Germline CDR1 reads GTSNPN; CDR2 reads SVGIG (reference sequence). This CDR3 has 15 amino acids. The DNA of the CDR3 is TGTGCCTGGAGCCATCCTGAGGAAGGCACAGATACGCAGTATTTT. Translating gives CAWSHPEEGTDTQYF.

In DNA, the CDR3 is TGTGCCAGCAGCCTCACTTGGGCGAAGCAGTACTTC. It is translated as CASSLTWAKQYF. The chain recombines TRBV7-8 with TRBJ2-7; no definite D call. V lost 5 bases, J lost 8 bases, and 13 bases lay in between. The CDR3 totals 12 residues. Germline V gene lookup returns CDR1 SGHVS and CDR2 FQNEAQ. The complete variable domain, with remaining parts taken from reference TRBV7-8 and TRBJ2-7, reads GAGVSQSPRYKVAKRGQDVALRCDPISGHVSLFWYQQALGQGPEFLTYFQNEAQLDKSGLPSDRFFAERPEGSVSTLKIQRTQQEDSAVYLCASSLTWAKQYFGPGTRLTVT.

This clone was counted between two and nine times. V and J are TRBV19 and TRBJ1-5; 8 nucleotides align to TRBD1. Losses at the gene ends were 5 bases for V and 7 bases for J; bases not matched to a gene: 4. The CDR3 runs to 13 residues. The germline CDR1 and CDR2 sequences are LNHDA and SQIVND (reference sequence). The CDR3 is CASSEQGGQPQHF. In DNA form, the CDR3 reads TGTGCCAGTAGTGAACAGGGGGGCCAGCCCCAGCATTTT.

Only a few counts were recorded for this clone. The chain joins TRBV7-6 to TRBJ1-2, with a possible D match to TRBD1 (5 bases). The CDR3 runs to 13 residues. CDR1 SGHVS and CDR2 FNYEAQ come from the germline V gene. V was shortened by 5 bases and J by 5 bases, with 12 bases between the two germline ends. The CDR3 reads CASSATGDYGYTF. CDR3 nucleotide sequence: TGTGCCAGCAGCGCTACGGGGGATTATGGCTACACCTTC. Combining the CDR3 with reference TRBV7-6 and TRBJ1-2 gives the whole variable domain GAGVSQSPRYKVTKRGQDVALRCDPISGHVSLYWYRQALGQGPEFLTYFNYEAQQDKSGLPNDRFSAERPEGSISTLTIQRTEQRDSAMYRCASSATGDYGYTFGSGTRLTVV.

The CDR3 DNA reads TGTGCCAGCAGTATTAAAGGACAGGCGAGAAATGAAAAACTGTTTTTT. Its translation: CASSIKGQARNEKLFF. The rearrangement joins TRBV27 to TRBJ1-4; 7 nucleotides agree with TRBD1. CDR3 size: 16 residues. Germline values: CDR1 MNHEY, CDR2 SMNVEV (reference sequence). V gave up 5 bases and J gave up 5 bases; unmatched junction bases: 11.

This clone was seen a handful of times. The chain uses TRBV27 and TRBJ2-1; 11 positions match TRBD2. Germline V CDR1 and CDR2: MNHEY, SMNVEV (reference sequence). This CDR3 spans 15 amino acids. V trimming: 4 bases; J trimming: 5 bases; junction bases outside the gene matches: 4. This CDR3 is CASSSGTSGHNEQFF. DNA of the CDR3: TGTGCCAGCAGTTCCGGGACTAGCGGTCACAATGAGCAGTTCTTC.

V gene TRBV30 combines with J gene TRBJ2-2; 13 nucleotides align to TRBD2. CDR1 and CDR2 (germline): GTSNPN, SVGIG (reference sequence). The length of the CDR3 is 14 residues. V lost 7 bases, J lost 6 bases, and 5 bases stayed unmatched. The CDR3 here is CASGTSGDAGELFF. The CDR3 bases are TGTGCCTCTGGGACTAGCGGGGACGCCGGGGAGCTGTTTTTT.

The chain employs TRBV19 and TRBJ1-2; D ambiguous. Trimming took 4 bases from V and 6 from J, leaving 18 bases between them. This CDR3 region has 15 residues. The germline CDR1 and CDR2 sequences are LNHDA and SQIVND (reference sequence). The chain's CDR3 is CASSTPQRGVNGYTF. The DNA of the CDR3 is TGTGCCAGTAGTACCCCGCAGCGTGGAGTTAATGGCTACACCTTC.